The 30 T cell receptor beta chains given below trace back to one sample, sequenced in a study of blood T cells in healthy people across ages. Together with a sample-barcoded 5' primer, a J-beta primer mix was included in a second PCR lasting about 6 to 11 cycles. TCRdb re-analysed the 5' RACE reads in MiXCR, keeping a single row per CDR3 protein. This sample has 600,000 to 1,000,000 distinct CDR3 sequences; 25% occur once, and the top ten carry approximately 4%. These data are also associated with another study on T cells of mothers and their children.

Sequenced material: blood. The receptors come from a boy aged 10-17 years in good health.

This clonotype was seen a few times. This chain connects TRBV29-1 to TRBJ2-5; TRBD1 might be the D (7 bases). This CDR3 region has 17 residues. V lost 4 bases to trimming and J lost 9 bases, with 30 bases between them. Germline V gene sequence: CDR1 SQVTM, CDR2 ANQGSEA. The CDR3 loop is CSVVGRTGHTIGEAQYF. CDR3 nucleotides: TGCAGCGTTGTAGGTCGGACAGGACACACCATTGGGGAGGCCCAGTACTTC.

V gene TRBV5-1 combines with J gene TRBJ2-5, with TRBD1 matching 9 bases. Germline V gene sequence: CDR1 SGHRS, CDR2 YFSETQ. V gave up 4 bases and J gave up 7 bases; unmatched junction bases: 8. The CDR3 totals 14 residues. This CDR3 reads CASSPRTGVGTQYF. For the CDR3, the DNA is TGCGCCAGCAGCCCACGGACAGGGGTTGGGACCCAGTACTTC.

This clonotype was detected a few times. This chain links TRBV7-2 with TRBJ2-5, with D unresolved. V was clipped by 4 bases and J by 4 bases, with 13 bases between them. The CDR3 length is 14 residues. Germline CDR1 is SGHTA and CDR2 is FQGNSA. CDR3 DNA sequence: TGTGCCAGCAGCTCGAGGCTATGGCGAGAGACCCAGTACTTC. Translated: CASSSRLWRETQYF.

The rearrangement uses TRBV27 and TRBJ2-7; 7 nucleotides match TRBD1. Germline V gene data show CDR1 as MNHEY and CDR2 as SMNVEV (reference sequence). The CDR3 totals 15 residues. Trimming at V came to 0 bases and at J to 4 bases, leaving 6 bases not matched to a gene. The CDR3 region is CASSLSPGQPYEQYF. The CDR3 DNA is TGTGCCAGCAGTTTATCCCCGGGACAGCCTTACGAGCAGTACTTC.

The CDR3 region is CASSLGAGITDTQYF. CDR3 nucleotide sequence: TGTGCCAGCAGCCTGGGGGCGGGAATCACAGATACGCAGTATTTT. V and J are TRBV7-2 and TRBJ2-3; D may correspond to TRBD1 or TRBD2 (6 bases each). The CDR3 consists of 15 residues. Germline CDR1 SGHTA, CDR2 FQGNSA. Trimming stripped 5 bases from V and 2 bases from J, with 14 bases between.

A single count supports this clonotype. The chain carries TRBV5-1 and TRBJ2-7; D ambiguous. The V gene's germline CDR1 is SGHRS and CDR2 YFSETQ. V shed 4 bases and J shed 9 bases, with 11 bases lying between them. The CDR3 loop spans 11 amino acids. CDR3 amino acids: CASSKTRGQYF. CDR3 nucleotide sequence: TGCGCCAGCAGCAAGACTCGCGGGCAGTACTTC.

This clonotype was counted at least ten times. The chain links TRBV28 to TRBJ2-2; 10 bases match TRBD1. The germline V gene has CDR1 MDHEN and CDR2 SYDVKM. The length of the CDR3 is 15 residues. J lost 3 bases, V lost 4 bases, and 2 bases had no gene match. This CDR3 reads CASSSGTGDTGELFF. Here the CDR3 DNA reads TGTGCCAGCAGTTCCGGGACAGGGGACACCGGGGAGCTGTTTTTT.

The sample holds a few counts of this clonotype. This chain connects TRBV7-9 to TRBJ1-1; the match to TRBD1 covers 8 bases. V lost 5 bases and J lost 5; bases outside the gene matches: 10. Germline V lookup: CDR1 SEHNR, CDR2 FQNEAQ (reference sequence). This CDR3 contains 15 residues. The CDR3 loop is CASSLGQGLRTEAFF. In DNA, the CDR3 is TGTGCCAGCAGCCTTGGACAGGGTTTGAGAACTGAAGCTTTCTTT.

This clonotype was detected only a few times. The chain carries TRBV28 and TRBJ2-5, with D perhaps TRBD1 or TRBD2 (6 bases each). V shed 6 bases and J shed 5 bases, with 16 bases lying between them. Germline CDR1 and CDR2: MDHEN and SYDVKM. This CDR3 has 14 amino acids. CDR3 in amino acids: CASRTWGARETQYF. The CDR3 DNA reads TGTGCCAGCAGAACCTGGGGGGCCCGTGAGACCCAGTACTTC.

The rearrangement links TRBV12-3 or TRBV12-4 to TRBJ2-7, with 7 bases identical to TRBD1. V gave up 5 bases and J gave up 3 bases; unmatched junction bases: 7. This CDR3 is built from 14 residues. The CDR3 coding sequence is TGTGCCAGCAGTCTAGGGGGACAGAGCTACGAGCAGTACTTC. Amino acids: CASSLGGQSYEQYF.

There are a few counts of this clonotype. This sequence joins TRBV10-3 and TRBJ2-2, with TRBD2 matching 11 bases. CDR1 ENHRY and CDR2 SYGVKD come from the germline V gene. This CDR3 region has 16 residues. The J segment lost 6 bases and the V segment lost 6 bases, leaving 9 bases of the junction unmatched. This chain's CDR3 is CAIRTGTSGGAGELFF. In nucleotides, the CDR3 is TGTGCCATCAGGACTGGGACTAGCGGAGGGGCCGGGGAGCTGTTTTTT.

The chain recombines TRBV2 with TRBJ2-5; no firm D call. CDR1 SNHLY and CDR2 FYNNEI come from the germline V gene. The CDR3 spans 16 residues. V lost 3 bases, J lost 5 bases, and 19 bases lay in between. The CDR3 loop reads CASSDHSPGGRETQYF. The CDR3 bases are TGTGCCAGCAGTGATCACTCTCCCGGTGGTCGGGAGACCCAGTACTTC.

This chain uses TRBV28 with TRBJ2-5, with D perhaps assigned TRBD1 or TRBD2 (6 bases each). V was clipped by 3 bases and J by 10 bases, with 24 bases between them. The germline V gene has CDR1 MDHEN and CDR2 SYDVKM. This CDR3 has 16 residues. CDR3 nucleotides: TGTGCCAGCAGTTTGTCTTCGGGACCCTCGAGGGGGGACCAGTACTTC. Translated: CASSLSSGPSRGDQYF. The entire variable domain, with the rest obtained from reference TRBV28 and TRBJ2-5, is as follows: DVKVTQSSRYLVKRTGEKVFLECVQDMDHENMFWYRQDPGLGLRLIYFSYDVKMKEKGDIPEGYSVSREKKERFSLILESASTNQTSMYLCASSLSSGPSRGDQYFGPGTRLLVL.

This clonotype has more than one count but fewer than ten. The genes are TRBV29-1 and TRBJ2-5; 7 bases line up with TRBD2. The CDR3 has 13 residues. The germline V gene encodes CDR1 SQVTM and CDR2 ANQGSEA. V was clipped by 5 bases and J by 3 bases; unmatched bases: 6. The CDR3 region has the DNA TGCAGCGTTACACTGGGGGGGGAAGAGACCCAGTACTTC. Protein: CSVTLGGEETQYF.

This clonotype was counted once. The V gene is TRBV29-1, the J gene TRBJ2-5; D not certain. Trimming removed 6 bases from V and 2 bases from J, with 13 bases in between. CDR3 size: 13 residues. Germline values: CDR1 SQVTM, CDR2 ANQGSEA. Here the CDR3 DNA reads TGCAGCGTACAACCGGGTACACAAGAGACCCAGTACTTC. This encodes CSVQPGTQETQYF.

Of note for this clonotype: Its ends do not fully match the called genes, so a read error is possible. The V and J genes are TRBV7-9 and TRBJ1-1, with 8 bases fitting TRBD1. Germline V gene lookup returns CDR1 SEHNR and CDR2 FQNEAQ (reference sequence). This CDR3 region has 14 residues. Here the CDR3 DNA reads TGCGCCAGCAGCTCGACAGGGGAGCGCACTGAAGCTTTCTTT. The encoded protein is CASSSTGERTEAFF.

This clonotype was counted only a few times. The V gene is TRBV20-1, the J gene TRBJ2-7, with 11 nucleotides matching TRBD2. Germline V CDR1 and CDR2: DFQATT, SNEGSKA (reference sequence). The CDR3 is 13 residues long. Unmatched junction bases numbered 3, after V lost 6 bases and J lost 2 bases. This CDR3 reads CSASTSGTYEQYF. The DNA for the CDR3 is TGCAGTGCGTCGACTAGCGGGACCTACGAGCAGTACTTC.

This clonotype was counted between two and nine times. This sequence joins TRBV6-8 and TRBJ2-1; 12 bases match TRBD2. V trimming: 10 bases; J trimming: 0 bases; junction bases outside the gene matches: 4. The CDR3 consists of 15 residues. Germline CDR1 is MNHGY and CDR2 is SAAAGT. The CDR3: CANQTSGSSYNEQFF. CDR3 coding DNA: TGTGCCAATCAGACTAGCGGGAGCTCCTACAATGAGCAGTTCTTC.

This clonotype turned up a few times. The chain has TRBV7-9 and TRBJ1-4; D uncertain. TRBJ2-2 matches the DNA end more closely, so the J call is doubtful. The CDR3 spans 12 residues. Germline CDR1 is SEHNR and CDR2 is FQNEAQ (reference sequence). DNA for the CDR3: TGTGCCAGCAGCCCGAGCGACCGGGAGCTGTTTTTT. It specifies CASSPSDRELFF.

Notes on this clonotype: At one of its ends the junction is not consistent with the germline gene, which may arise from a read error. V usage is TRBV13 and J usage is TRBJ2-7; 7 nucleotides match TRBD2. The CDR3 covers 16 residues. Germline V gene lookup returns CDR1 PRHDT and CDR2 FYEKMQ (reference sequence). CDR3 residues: CASSDTSDRFSYKQYF. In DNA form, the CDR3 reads TGTGCCAGCAGCGACACTAGCGACCGGTTCTCCTACAAGCAGTACTTC. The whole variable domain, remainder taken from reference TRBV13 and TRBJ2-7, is AAGVIQSPRHLIKEKRETATLKCYPIPRHDTVYWYQQGPGQDPQFLISFYEKMQSDKGSIPDRFSAQQFSDYHSELNMSSLELGDSALYFCASSDTSDRFSYKQYFGPGTRLTVT.

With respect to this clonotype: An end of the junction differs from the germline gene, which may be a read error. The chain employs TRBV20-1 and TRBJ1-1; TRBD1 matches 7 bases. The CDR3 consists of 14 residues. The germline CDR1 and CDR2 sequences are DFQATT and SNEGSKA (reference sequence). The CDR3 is CSALQGYMNTEALF. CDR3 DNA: TGCAGTGCTCTACAGGGGTATATGAACACTGAAGCTCTCTTT.

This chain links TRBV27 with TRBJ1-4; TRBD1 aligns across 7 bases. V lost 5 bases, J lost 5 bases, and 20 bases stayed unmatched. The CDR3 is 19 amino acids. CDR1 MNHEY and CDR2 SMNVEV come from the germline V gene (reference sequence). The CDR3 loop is CASSPLRGTVSPQNEKLFF. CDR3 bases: TGTGCCAGCAGTCCACTTCGTGGGACAGTGAGCCCCCAAAATGAAAAACTGTTTTTT.

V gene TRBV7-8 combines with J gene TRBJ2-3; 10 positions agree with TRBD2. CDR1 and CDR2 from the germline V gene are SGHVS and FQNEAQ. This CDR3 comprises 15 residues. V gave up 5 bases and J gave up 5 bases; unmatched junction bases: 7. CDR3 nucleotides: TGTGCCAGCAGCCTGCTAGCGGGAGATGAAGATACGCAGTATTTT. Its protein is CASSLLAGDEDTQYF.

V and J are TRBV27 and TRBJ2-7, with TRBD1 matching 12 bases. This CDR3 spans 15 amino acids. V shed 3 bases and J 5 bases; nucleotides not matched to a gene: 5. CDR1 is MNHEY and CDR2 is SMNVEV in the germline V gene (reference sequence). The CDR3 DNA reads TGTGCCAGCAGTTTGTTGGGACAGGGGGCCCACGAGCAGTACTTC. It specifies CASSLLGQGAHEQYF.

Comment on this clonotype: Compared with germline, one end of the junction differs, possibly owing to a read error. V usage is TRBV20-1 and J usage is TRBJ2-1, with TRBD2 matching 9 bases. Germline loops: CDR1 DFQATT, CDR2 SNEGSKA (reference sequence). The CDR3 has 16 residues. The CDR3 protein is CSANKLSGRIYNEQFF. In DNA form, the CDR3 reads TGTAGTGCCAATAAACTTAGCGGGAGAATCTACAATGAGCAGTTCTTC.

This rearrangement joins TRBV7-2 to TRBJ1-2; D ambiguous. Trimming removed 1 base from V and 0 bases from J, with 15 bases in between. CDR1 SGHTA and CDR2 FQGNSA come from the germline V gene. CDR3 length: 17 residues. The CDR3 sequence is CASSLVGTYAANYGYTF. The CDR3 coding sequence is TGTGCCAGCAGCTTAGTAGGCACCTATGCGGCTAACTATGGCTACACCTTC.

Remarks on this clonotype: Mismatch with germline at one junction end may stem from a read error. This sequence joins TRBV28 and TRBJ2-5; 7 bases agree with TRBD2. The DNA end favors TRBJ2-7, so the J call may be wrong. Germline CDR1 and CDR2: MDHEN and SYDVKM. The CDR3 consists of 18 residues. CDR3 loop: CANSFPLRLADLSYEQYF. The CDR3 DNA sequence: TGTGCCAACAGTTTTCCCCTTAGGCTAGCGGACCTCTCCTACGAGCAGTACTTC.

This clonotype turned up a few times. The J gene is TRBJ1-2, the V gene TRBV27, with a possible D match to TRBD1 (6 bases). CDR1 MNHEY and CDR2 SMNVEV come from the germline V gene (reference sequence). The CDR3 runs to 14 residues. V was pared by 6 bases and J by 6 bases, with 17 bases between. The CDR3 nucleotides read TGTGCCAGCAGCTATGTGGCAGGGGCAGATGGCTACACCTTC. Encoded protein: CASSYVAGADGYTF.

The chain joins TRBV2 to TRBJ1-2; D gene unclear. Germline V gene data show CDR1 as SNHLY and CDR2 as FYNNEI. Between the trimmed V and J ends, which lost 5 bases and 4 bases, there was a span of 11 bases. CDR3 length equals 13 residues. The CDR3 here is CASSIISSYGYTF. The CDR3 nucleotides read TGTGCCAGCAGTATTATATCTAGCTATGGCTACACCTTC. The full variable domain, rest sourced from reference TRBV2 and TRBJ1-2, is EPEVTQTPSHQVTQMGQEVILRCVPISNHLYFYWYRQILGQKVEFLVSFYNNEISEKSEIFDDQFSVERPDGSNFTLKIRSTKLEDSAMYFCASSIISSYGYTFGSGTRLTVV.

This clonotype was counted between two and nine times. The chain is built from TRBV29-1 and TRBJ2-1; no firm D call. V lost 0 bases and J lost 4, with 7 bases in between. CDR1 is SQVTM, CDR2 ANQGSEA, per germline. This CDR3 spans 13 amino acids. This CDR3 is CSVEDAQYNEQFF. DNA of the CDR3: TGCAGCGTTGAAGATGCCCAGTACAATGAGCAGTTCTTC.